Listed here are 6 T cell receptor beta chains from one sample, sequenced in a study of blood T cell repertoires in COVID-19. Here immunoSEQ multiplex PCR was the method, and the copy in TCRdb shows in-frame clones only, minus some. Found here are 100,000 to 120,000 clones, around 85% of them singletons; the top ten hold less than 15%. Sequencing was performed on peripheral blood. Every receptor here comes from a human donor in a cohort sampled during active COVID-19.

V is TRBV4-2 and J is TRBJ2-7; maybe TRBD1 (6 bases). V was trimmed by 0 bases and J by 0 bases, leaving 12 bases between them. Per the germline V gene, CDR1 is LGHNA and CDR2 is YNFKEQ. The CDR3 sequence is 16 residues long. The CDR3 here is CASSQDLGQSSYEQYF. CDR3 DNA: TGTGCCAGCAGCCAAGACTTAGGACAGAGCTCCTACGAGCAGTACTTC.

Here the CDR3 reads CASRGGPVGGTGTQYF. CDR3 bases: TGTGCCAGCAGGGGGGGTCCCGTGGGCGGGACGGGTACGCAGTATTTT. The rearrangement links TRBV28 to TRBJ2-3; D possibly corresponds to TRBD2 (6 bases). The germline V gene encodes CDR1 MDHEN and CDR2 SYDVKM. The CDR3 sequence is 16 residues long. V was trimmed by 6 bases and J by 8 bases, leaving 24 bases between them.

The V gene is TRBV7-2, the J gene TRBJ2-3; possible D gene TRBD2, 6 bases. V lost 5 bases to trimming and J lost 6 bases, with 15 bases between them. In germline, CDR1 is SGHTA, CDR2 FQGNSA. The CDR3 has 14 amino acids. The CDR3 is CASSLGTPPDTQYF. CDR3 bases: TGTGCCAGCAGCCTCGGGACTCCCCCGGATACGCAGTATTTT.

The gene calls are TRBV7-2 and TRBJ2-5; 7 bases align to TRBD1. Germline CDR1 SGHTA, CDR2 FQGNSA. This CDR3 region has 14 residues. With 1 base clipped from V and 5 bases from J, the junction kept 4 bases outside the gene matches. The CDR3 here is CASSLGGGAETQYF. The CDR3 DNA follows: TGTGCCAGCAGCTTAGGAGGGGGCGCGGAGACCCAGTACTTC.

J is TRBJ2-3 and V is TRBV7-2, with D maybe TRBD2 (5 bases). Germline-derived CDR1 and CDR2 are SGHTA and FQGNSA. This CDR3 is 14 amino acids long. V lost 6 bases, J lost 3 bases, and 13 bases lay in between. CDR3 region: CASSPSPRTDTQYF. DNA of the CDR3: TGTGCCAGCAGTCCTAGCCCCCGTACAGATACGCAGTATTTT. The variable domain in full, with the rest retrieved from reference TRBV7-2 and TRBJ2-3, is GAGVSQSPSNKVTEKGKDVELRCDPISGHTALYWYRQSLGQGLEFLIYFQGNSAPDKSGLPSDRFSAERTGGSVSTLTIQRTQQEDSAVYLCASSPSPRTDTQYFGPGTRLTVL.

This chain uses TRBV9 with TRBJ1-6; D is unclear. The CDR3 spans 16 residues. The V gene's germline CDR1 is SGDLS and CDR2 YYNGEE. The germline V and J ends were trimmed by 3 bases and 10 bases, with 20 bases remaining between them. The CDR3 is CASSGGGGLRGSPLHF. CDR3 bases: TGTGCCAGCAGCGGCGGCGGTGGCCTTCGAGGATCACCCCTCCACTTT.